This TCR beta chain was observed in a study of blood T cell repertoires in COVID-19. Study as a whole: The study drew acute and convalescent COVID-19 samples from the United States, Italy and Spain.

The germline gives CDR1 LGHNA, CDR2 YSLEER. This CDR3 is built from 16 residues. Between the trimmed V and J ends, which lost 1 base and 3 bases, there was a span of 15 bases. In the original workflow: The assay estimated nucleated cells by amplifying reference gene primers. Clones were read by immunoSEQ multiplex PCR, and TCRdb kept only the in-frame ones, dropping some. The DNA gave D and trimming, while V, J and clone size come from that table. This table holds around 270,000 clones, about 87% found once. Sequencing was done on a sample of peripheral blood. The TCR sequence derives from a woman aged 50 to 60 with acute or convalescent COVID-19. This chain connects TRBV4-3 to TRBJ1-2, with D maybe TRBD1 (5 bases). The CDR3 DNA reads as TGCGCCAGCAGCCAAGTAGCTGGCAGGGAAGACTATGGCTACACCTTC. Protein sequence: CASSQVAGREDYGYTF.